These T cell receptor beta chains were read from a single sample in a study of T cell changes during pregnancy in multiple sclerosis. Sequencing used immunoSEQ multiplex PCR; TCRdb keeps in-frame clones, though not all of them. The profile shows approximately 21,000 clones, about 87% of them singletons. Material: CD8+ T cells from peripheral blood mononuclear cells, obtained in the third trimester of pregnancy. All receptors derive from a female donor in good health, enrolled as a control in a pregnancy study. Both conserved end residues are part of each CDR3. D genes are given only for firm matches. Some rows have no size entry. The others give once, few or many, or a class for an expanded clone.

j_call v_call d_call clone_size cdr3_aa cdr3_nt
TRBJ2-7 TRBV30 TRBD1 NA CAWSPLDRGLSYEQYF TGTGCCTGGAGTCCCCTGGACAGGGGCCTCTCCTACGAGCAGTACTTC
TRBJ2-7 TRBV7-8 TRBD2 NA CASSLARLAASEQYF TGTGCCAGCAGCTTAGCCCGACTAGCGGCATCCGAGCAGTACTTC
TRBJ2-3 TRBV27 TRBD2 NA CASSALAGGPADTQYF TGTGCCAGCAGTGCACTAGCGGGAGGGCCGGCAGATACGCAGTATTTT
TRBJ2-5 TRBV11-2 TRBD1 NA CASSLDQTGVLQETRYF TGTGCCAGCAGCTTAGACCAGACAGGGGTGCTCCAAGAGACCCGGTACTTC
TRBJ2-7 TRBV7-9 TRBD2 NA CASSRPAGVVDEQYF TGTGCCAGCAGCCGACCTGCGGGGGTCGTGGACGAGCAGTACTTC
TRBJ1-5 TRBV19 TRBD1 once CASSIGTGNQPQHF TGTGCCAGTAGTATCGGGACAGGAAATCAGCCCCAGCATTTT
TRBJ2-2 TRBV7-3 NA NA CASSLNAVGNTGELFF TGTGCCAGCAGCTTAAATGCGGTTGGGAACACCGGGGAGCTGTTTTTT
TRBJ2-1 TRBV2 TRBD2 NA CASIGGVVNEQFF TGTGCCAGCATCGGGGGGGTTGTCAATGAGCAGTTCTTC
TRBJ2-1 TRBV25-1 NA NA CASRAGAYNEQFF TGTGCCAGCAGGGCAGGGGCTTACAATGAGCAGTTCTTC
TRBJ2-5 TRBV6-4 TRBD2 NA CASSEGSGGQETQYF TGTGCCAGCAGTGAAGGAAGCGGGGGCCAAGAGACCCAGTACTTC
TRBJ2-7 TRBV6-1 NA NA CASRHNYEQYF TGTGCCAGCAGGCACAACTACGAGCAGTACTTC
TRBJ2-7 TRBV27 NA NA CASRPGQGFHEQYF TGTGCCAGCAGACCCGGGCAGGGGTTCCACGAGCAGTACTTC
TRBJ2-2 TRBV30 NA NA CAWRGVTGELFF TGTGCCTGGAGAGGGGTGACCGGGGAGCTGTTTTTT
TRBJ2-7 TRBV19 TRBD2 NA CASSIGTSGYYEQYF TGTGCCAGTAGTATAGGGACTAGCGGTTACTACGAGCAGTACTTC
TRBJ2-1 TRBV7-9 TRBD2 NA CASSLEAGLAGVRQFF TGTGCCAGCAGCTTAGAGGCGGGACTAGCGGGAGTAAGGCAGTTCTTC
TRBJ2-5 TRBV12-5 NA NA CASGLVVGTKETQYF TGTGCTAGTGGTTTGGTAGTTGGGACAAAGGAGACCCAGTACTTC
TRBJ1-3 TRBV10-1 NA NA CAGTTGPGIYF TGCGCCGGTACGACAGGACCGGGCATATATTTT
TRBJ2-4 TRBV23-1 NA NA CASSQIPFPNIQYF TGCGCCAGCAGTCAAATCCCTTTCCCGAACATTCAGTACTTC
TRBJ2-7 TRBV7-9 NA NA CASSFIMGLSQIMDF TGTGCCAGCAGCTTTATAATGGGCCTATCCCAAATTATGGACTTC
TRBJ2-1 TRBV28 NA NA CALKAAYSYNEQFF TGTGCCCTTAAGGCGGCTTACTCCTACAATGAGCAGTTCTTC
TRBJ2-2 TRBV27 TRBD2 NA CASSWAGGTIGGELFF TGTGCCAGCAGTTGGGCCGGGGGGACGATAGGCGGGGAGCTGTTTTTT
TRBJ1-5 TRBV5-1 NA NA CASSLIPGQHQPQHF TGCGCCAGCAGCCTCATCCCTGGACAGCATCAGCCCCAGCATTTT
TRBJ2-7 TRBV5-6 NA NA CASSYPTGPRRSYEQYF TGTGCCAGCAGCTATCCTACCGGGCCACGGAGGTCTTACGAGCAGTACTTC
TRBJ2-7 TRBV18 NA NA CASSPPRGYEQYF TGTGCCAGCTCACCACCCCGGGGATACGAGCAGTACTTC
TRBJ2-1 TRBV5-6 TRBD2 NA CASSLQAGGGGNEQFF TGTGCCAGCAGCTTGCAGGCAGGCGGCGGGGGCAATGAGCAGTTCTTC
TRBJ1-1 TRBV25-1 NA NA CASSEWGRELPGNTEAFF TGTGCCAGCAGTGAATGGGGCAGGGAACTCCCCGGGAACACTGAAGCTTTCTTT
TRBJ2-1 TRBV20-1 NA NA CSARQDIGQFF TGCAGTGCTAGACAGGATATTGGGCAGTTCTTC
TRBJ1-2 TRBV13 NA NA CASSKDYYGYTF TGTGCCAGCAGCAAGGACTACTATGGCTACACCTTC
TRBJ2-1 TRBV19 TRBD2 NA CASSILGLAGAYEQFF TGTGCCAGTAGTATATTGGGACTAGCGGGAGCCTATGAGCAGTTCTTC
TRBJ1-1 TRBV7-2 NA NA CASSRRQMNTEAFF TGTGCCAGCAGCCGACGACAGATGAACACTGAAGCTTTCTTT
TRBJ2-7 TRBV5-4 TRBD1 NA CASSWDREQYF TGTGCCAGCAGCTGGGACAGGGAGCAGTACTTC
TRBJ1-4 TRBV6-5 NA NA CASSYSKGMNEKLFF TGTGCCAGCAGTTACTCGAAGGGGATGAATGAAAAACTGTTTTTT
TRBJ1-2 TRBV27 TRBD1 once CASSTLGTGGASGGYTF TGTGCCAGCAGCACCCTGGGAACAGGGGGCGCTTCGGGTGGCTACACCTTC
TRBJ2-3 TRBV27 NA NA CASSSTVADTQYF TGTGCCAGCAGTTCCACGGTTGCAGATACGCAGTATTTT
TRBJ2-5 TRBV7-3 TRBD2 NA CASSSSGGLETQYF TGTGCCAGCAGCTCTAGCGGGGGGTTGGAGACCCAGTACTTC
TRBJ1-4 TRBV11-2 NA NA CASSLWGPSTNEKLFF TGTGCCAGCAGCTTATGGGGGCCTTCAACTAATGAAAAACTGTTTTTT
TRBJ2-7 TRBV30 TRBD2 NA CAWSVGLAGGPGGEQYF TGTGCCTGGAGTGTAGGATTAGCGGGGGGTCCGGGCGGGGAGCAGTACTTC
TRBJ2-2 TRBV9 NA NA CASSPLGTGELFF TGTGCCAGCAGCCCACTCGGCACCGGGGAGCTGTTTTTT
TRBJ2-7 TRBV4-2 TRBD1 once CASSQAGWTGGGDEQYF TGTGCCAGCAGCCAAGCCGGATGGACAGGGGGTGGGGACGAGCAGTACTTC
TRBJ2-1 TRBV6-5 NA once CASSQLGGNEQFF TGTGCCAGCAGCCAACTAGGGGGAAATGAGCAGTTCTTC
TRBJ1-2 TRBV19 NA once CASSIWGDLGGYTF TGTGCCAGTAGTATCTGGGGGGACTTGGGCGGCTACACCTTC
TRBJ1-5 TRBV19 NA NA CASSGLSSNQPQHF TGTGCCAGTTCAGGCCTTTCGAGCAATCAGCCCCAGCATTTT
TRBJ2-1 TRBV6-4 TRBD2 NA CASSDAAGGNEQFF TGTGCCAGCAGTGACGCAGCGGGGGGTAATGAGCAGTTCTTC
TRBJ1-5 TRBV15 NA NA CATSSRASGSQPQHF TGTGCCACCAGCTCTCGCGCAAGCGGGAGCCAGCCCCAGCATTTT
TRBJ2-2 TRBV6-5 TRBD2 NA CASSYSSAGGAGELFF TGTGCCAGCAGTTACTCCTCGGCGGGGGGGGCCGGGGAGCTGTTTTTT
TRBJ2-7 TRBV7-3 TRBD1 NA CASSLGTGGLSSYEQYF TGTGCCAGCAGCTTAGGGACAGGGGGACTTAGCTCCTACGAGCAGTACTTC
TRBJ1-4 TRBV5-6 TRBD1 NA CASSSGTGGRDEKLFF TGTGCCAGCAGCTCCGGCACAGGGGGCAGGGATGAAAAACTGTTTTTT
TRBJ2-1 TRBV7-9 NA NA CASSLSSYEQFF TGTGCCAGCAGCTTATCGAGCTATGAGCAGTTCTTC
TRBJ2-3 TRBV15 NA NA CATSRGGETDTQYF TGTGCCACCAGCAGAGGGGGGGAGACAGATACGCAGTATTTT
TRBJ1-3 TRBV21-1 NA NA CASSKAGGRIGNTIYF TGTGCCAGCAGCAAAGCGGGGGGGCGCATTGGAAACACCATATATTTT
TRBJ2-1 TRBV7-3 TRBD2 NA CASSLRSRGGVQFF TGTGCCAGCAGCTTAAGGTCTCGCGGGGGAGTGCAGTTCTTC